This T cell receptor (beta chain) emerged from a study of blood T cell repertoires in COVID-19. Study context: The United States, Italy and Spain supplied acute and convalescent COVID-19 samples. Sample material is recorded as cDNA or gDNA derived from T cells, B-cell-depleted T cells, or PBMCs.

In the source study's methods: Estimated nucleated cell counts came from reference gene primer amplification. The table came from immunoSEQ multiplex PCR; TCRdb's copy has only in-frame clones and leaves some out. Clonal size and the V and J genes are those of that table, whereas D and trimming came from the DNA. Of fewer than 150,000 clones in the sample, around 85% are singletons; the top ten hold roughly 2.9%. The CDR3 is 15 residues long. V dropped 1 base and J dropped 4 bases, with 13 bases sitting between them. Germline V CDR1 and CDR2: GTSNPN, SVGIG (reference sequence). This TCR was sampled from a man between 45 and 60 years old with acute or convalescent COVID-19. This sequence joins TRBV30 and TRBJ2-2, with D possibly TRBD2 on 5 matching bases. The sample comprised peripheral blood. The CDR3 DNA is TGTGCCTGGAGTGAGACGGGATGGGGCACCGGGGAGCTGTTTTTT. It yields the protein CAWSETGWGTGELFF.